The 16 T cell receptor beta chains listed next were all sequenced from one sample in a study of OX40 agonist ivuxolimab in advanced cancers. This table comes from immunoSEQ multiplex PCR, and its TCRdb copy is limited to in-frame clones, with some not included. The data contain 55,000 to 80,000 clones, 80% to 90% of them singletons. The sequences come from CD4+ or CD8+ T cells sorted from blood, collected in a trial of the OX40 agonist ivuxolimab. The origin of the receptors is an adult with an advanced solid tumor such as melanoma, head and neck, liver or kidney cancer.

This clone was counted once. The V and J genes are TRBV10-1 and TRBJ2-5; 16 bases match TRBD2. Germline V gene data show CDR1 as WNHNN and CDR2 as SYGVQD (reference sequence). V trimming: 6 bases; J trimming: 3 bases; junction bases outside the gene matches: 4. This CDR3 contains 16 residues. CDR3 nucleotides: TGCGCCAGCAGCTCGGGACTAGCGGGGGGGGAAGAGACCCAGTACTTC. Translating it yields CASSSGLAGGEETQYF.

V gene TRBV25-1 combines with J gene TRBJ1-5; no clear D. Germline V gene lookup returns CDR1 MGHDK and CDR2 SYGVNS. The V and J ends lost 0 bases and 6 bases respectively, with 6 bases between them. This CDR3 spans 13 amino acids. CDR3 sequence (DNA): TGTGCCAGCAGTGAATATAGCGGTCAGCCCCAGCATTTT. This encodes CASSEYSGQPQHF.

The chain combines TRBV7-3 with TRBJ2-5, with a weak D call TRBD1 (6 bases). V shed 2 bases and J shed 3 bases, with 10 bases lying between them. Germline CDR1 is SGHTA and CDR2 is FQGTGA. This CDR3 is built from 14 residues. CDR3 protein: CASSLFPGEETQYF. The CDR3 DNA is TGTGCCAGCAGCTTATTTCCAGGGGAAGAGACCCAGTACTTC.

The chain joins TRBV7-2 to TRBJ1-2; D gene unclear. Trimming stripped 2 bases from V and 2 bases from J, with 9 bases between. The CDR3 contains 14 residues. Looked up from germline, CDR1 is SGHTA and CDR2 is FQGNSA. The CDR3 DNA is TGTGCCAGCAGCTTATGGGTGGCGAACTATGGCTACACCTTC. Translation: CASSLWVANYGYTF.

CDR3 nucleotides: TGTGCCAGCAGTGGTGGACAGAACAATAACTATGGCTACACCTTC. Translating it yields CASSGGQNNNYGYTF. V and J are TRBV6-1 and TRBJ1-2, with a weak D call TRBD1 (6 bases). Trimming cost V 4 bases and J 1 base, with 13 bases left between them. From germline, CDR1 is MNHNS and CDR2 SASEGT. CDR3 length: 15 amino acids.

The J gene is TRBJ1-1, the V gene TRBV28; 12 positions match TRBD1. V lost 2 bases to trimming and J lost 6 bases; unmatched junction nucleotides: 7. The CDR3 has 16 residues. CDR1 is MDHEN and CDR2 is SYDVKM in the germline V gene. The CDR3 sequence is CASSLGTGGGVPEAFF. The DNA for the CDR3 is TGTGCCAGCAGTTTAGGGACAGGGGGCGGTGTACCTGAAGCTTTCTTT.

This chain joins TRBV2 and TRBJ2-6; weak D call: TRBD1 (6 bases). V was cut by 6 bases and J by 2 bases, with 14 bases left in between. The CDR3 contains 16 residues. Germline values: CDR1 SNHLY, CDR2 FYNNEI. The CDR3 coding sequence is TGTGCCAGCAGAACAGGGACGAGCCCTGGGGCCAACGTCCTGACTTTC. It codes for CASRTGTSPGANVLTF.

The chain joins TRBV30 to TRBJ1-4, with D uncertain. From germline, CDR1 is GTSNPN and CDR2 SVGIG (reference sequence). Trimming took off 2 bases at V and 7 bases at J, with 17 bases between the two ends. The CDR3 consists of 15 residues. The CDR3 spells CAWSPRGKLGEKLFF. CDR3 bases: TGTGCCTGGAGTCCACGAGGGAAGTTAGGTGAAAAACTGTTTTTT.

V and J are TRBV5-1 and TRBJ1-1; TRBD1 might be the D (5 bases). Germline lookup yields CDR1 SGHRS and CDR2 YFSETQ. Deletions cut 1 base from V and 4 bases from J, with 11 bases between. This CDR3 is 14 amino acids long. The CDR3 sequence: CASSLSGGVTEAFF. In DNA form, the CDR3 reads TGCGCCAGCAGCTTGAGTGGGGGGGTCACTGAAGCTTTCTTT.

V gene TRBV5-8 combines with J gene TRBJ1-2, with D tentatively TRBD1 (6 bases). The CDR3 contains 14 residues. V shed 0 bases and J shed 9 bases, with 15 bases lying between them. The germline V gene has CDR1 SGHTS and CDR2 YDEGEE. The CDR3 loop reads CASSLETGFWRYTF. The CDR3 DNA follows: TGTGCCAGCAGCTTGGAGACAGGTTTCTGGCGCTACACCTTC.

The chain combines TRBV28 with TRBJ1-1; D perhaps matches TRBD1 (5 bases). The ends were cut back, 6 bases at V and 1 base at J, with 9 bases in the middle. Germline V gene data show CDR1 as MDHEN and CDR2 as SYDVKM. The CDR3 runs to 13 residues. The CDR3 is CASRSGQNTEAFF. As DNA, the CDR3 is TGTGCCAGCAGATCAGGACAGAACACTGAAGCTTTCTTT.

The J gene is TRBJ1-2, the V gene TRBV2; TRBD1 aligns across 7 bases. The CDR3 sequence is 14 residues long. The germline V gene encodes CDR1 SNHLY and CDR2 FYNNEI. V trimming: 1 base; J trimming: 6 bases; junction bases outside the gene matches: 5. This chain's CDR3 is CASSEGQGIDGYTF. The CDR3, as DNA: TGTGCCAGCAGTGAAGGACAGGGAATCGATGGCTACACCTTC.

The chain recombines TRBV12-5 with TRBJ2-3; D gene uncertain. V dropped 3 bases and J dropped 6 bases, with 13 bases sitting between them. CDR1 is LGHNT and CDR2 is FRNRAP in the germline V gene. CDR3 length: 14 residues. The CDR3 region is CASGFGRMLDTQYF. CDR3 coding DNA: TGTGCTAGTGGTTTCGGAAGGATGTTGGATACGCAGTATTTT.

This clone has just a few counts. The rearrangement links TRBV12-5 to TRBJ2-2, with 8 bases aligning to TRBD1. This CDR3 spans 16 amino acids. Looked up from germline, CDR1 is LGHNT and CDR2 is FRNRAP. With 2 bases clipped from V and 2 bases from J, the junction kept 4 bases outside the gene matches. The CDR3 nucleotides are TGTGCTAGTGGTTTGTGGACAGGGCCCAACACCGGGGAGCTGTTTTTT. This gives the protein CASGLWTGPNTGELFF.

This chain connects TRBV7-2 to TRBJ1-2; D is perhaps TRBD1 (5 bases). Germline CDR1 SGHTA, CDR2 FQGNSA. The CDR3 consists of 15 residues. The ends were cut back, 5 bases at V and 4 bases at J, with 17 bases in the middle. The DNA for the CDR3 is TGTGCCAGCAGCCGATCCGCCGGGACTAGCTATGGCTACACCTTC. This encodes CASSRSAGTSYGYTF.

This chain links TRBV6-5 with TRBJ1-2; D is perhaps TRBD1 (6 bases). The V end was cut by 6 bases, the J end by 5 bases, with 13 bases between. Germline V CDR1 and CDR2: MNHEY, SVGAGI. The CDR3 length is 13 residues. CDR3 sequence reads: CASRGPGQYGYTF. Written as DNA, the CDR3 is TGTGCCAGCAGGGGGCCCGGACAGTATGGCTACACCTTC.